The 6 T cell receptor beta chains in this list originate from one sample, sequenced in a study of blood T cells in healthy people across ages. Primers used in a second PCR of roughly 6 to 11 cycles were a sample-barcoded 5' primer and a J-beta primer mix. TCRdb analysed the 5' RACE reads with MiXCR anew, one entry per CDR3 protein. The sample carries some 800,000 distinct CDR3 sequences, around 45% recorded once. The sample comprised blood. Source of these receptors: a man between 60 and 75 years old in good health.

The rearrangement joins TRBV20-1 to TRBJ2-7, with D possibly called TRBD1 or TRBD2 (5 bases each). CDR3 length equals 13 residues. Trimming removed 3 bases at V and 0 bases at J, with 9 bases between. Per the germline V gene, CDR1 is DFQATT and CDR2 is SNEGSKA (reference sequence). CDR3 nucleotides: TGCAGTGCTAGGGGGACGGTCTCCTACGAGCAGTACTTC. Protein sequence: CSARGTVSYEQYF.

The rearrangement uses TRBV3-1 and TRBJ2-5; D may match TRBD1 or TRBD2 (5 bases each). The length of the CDR3 is 14 residues. Germline lookup yields CDR1 LGHDT and CDR2 YNNKEL (reference sequence). V was shortened by 3 bases and J by 5 bases, with 13 bases between the two germline ends. DNA of the CDR3: TGTGCCAGCAGCCATGGGGGACCCTCGGAGACCCAGTACTTC. It specifies CASSHGGPSETQYF.

A few counts support this clonotype. The rearrangement links TRBV20-1 to TRBJ1-2, with a possible D match to TRBD1 (6 bases). V was trimmed by 2 bases and J by 2 bases, leaving 15 bases between them. The CDR3 has 15 amino acids. Germline-derived CDR1 and CDR2 are DFQATT and SNEGSKA (reference sequence). The CDR3, as DNA: TGCAGTGCTAGACCTGAACAGGGTATCAACTATGGCTACACCTTC. It yields the protein CSARPEQGINYGYTF.

This chain uses TRBV4-1 with TRBJ2-3; D remains ambiguous. Germline CDR1 and CDR2: MGHRA and YSYEKL. This CDR3 region has 14 residues. V lost 0 bases and J lost 4, with 8 bases in between. The CDR3, as DNA: TGCGCCAGCAGCCAAGAAGCACCTCCAGATACGCAGTATTTT. Translated: CASSQEAPPDTQYF.

The chain links TRBV5-1 to TRBJ2-3; the D is unclear. There are 16 residues in the CDR3. V dropped 4 bases and J dropped 0 bases, with 15 bases sitting between them. CDR1 SGHRS and CDR2 YFSETQ come from the germline V gene. This CDR3 is CASSNAVLESTDTQYF. Here the CDR3 DNA reads TGCGCCAGCAGCAATGCGGTCCTTGAGAGCACAGATACGCAGTATTTT.

In its sample, this clonotype was seen a few times. The V call is TRBV24-1, the J call TRBJ2-7; D not certain. Germline CDR1 is KGHDR and CDR2 is SFDVKD. The CDR3 has 15 residues. V was trimmed by 2 bases and J by 5 bases, leaving 15 bases between them. CDR3 amino acids: CATSDSRAFPHEQYF. CDR3 DNA sequence: TGTGCCACCAGTGATTCCCGGGCCTTTCCCCACGAGCAGTACTTC.